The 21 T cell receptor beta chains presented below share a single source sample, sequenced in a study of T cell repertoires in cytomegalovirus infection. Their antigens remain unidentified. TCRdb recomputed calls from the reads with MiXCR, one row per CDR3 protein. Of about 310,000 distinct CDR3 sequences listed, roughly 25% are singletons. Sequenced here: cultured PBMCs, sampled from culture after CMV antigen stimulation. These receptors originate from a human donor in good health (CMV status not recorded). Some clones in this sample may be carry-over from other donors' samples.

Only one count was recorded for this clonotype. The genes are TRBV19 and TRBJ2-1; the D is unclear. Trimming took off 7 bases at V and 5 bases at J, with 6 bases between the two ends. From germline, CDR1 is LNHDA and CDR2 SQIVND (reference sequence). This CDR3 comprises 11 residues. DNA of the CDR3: TGTGCCAGTACCCATAACAATGAGCAGTTCTTC. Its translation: CASTHNNEQFF.

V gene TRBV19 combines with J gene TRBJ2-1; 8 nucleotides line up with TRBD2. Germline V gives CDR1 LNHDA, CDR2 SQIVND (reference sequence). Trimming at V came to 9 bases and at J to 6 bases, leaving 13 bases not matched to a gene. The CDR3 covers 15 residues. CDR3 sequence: CASGLLAVSTNEQFF. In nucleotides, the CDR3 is TGTGCCAGCGGATTACTAGCGGTTAGTACCAATGAGCAGTTCTTC.

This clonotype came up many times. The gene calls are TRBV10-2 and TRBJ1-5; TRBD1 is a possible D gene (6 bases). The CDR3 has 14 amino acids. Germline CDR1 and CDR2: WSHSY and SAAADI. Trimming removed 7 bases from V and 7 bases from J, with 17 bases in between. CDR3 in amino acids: CASTPGGPEQPQHF. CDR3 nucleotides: TGCGCCAGCACCCCCGGGGGGCCAGAACAGCCCCAGCATTTT.

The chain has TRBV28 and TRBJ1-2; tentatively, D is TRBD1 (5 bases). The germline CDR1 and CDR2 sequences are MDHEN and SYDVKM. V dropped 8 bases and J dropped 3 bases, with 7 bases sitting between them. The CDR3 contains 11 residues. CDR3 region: CASGTYYGYTF. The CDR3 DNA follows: TGTGCCAGCGGGACGTACTATGGCTACACCTTC.

The DNA of the CDR3 is TGTGCCAGCAGCCCTTTTTATAGCCGAAATGAGCAGTTCTTC. Amino acid sequence: CASSPFYSRNEQFF. V and J are TRBV28 and TRBJ2-1; no clear D gene. Deletions cut 6 bases from V and 7 bases from J, with 16 bases between. CDR3 length: 14 residues. Germline V gives CDR1 MDHEN, CDR2 SYDVKM.

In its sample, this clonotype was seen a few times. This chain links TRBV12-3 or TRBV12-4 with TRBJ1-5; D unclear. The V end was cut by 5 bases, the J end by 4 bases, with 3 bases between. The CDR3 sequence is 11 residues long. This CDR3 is CASSPNQPQHF. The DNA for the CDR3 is TGTGCCAGCAGTCCTAATCAGCCCCAGCATTTT.

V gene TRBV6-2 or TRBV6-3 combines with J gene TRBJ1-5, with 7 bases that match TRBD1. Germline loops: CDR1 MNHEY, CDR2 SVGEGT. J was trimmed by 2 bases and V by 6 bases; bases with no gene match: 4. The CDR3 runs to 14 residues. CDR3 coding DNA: TGTGCCAGCAGACCTACAGGGGGCAATCAGCCCCAGCATTTT. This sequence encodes CASRPTGGNQPQHF.

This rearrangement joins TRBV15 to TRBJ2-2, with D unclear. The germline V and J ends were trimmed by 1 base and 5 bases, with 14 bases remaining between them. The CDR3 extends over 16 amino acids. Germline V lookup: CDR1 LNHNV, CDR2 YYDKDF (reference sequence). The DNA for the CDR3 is TGTGCCACCAGCAGAGGAGGAGAAGAGAGAACCGGGGAGCTGTTTTTT. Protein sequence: CATSRGGEERTGELFF.

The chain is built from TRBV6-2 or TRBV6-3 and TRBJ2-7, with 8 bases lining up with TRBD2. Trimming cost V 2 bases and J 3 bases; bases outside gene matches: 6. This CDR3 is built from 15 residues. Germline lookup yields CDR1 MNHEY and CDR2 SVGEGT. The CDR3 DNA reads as TGTGCCAGCAGTTACGGGACTAGAGGGGACTACGAGCAGTACTTC. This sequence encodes CASSYGTRGDYEQYF.

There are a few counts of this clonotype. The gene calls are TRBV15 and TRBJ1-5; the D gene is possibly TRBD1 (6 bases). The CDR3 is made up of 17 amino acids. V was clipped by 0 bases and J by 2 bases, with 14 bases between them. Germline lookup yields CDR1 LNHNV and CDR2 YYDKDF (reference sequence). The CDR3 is CATSRDGGLRGNQPQHF. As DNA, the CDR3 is TGTGCCACCAGCAGAGATGGGGGCCTTAGGGGCAATCAGCCCCAGCATTTT.

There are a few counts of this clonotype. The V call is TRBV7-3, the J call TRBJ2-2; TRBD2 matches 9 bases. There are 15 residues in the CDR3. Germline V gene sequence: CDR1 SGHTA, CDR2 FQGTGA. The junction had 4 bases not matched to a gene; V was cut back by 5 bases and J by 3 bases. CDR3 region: CASSLSGRDTGELFF. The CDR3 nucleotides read TGTGCCAGCAGCCTTAGCGGGAGAGACACCGGGGAGCTGTTTTTT.

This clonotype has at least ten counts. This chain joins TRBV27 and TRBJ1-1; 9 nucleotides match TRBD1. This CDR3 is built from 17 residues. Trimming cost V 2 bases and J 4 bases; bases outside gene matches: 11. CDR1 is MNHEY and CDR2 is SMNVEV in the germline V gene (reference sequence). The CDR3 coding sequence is TGTGCCAGCAGTTTAAAAGGGACAGGGAGGGGGTCCACTGAAGCTTTCTTT. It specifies CASSLKGTGRGSTEAFF.

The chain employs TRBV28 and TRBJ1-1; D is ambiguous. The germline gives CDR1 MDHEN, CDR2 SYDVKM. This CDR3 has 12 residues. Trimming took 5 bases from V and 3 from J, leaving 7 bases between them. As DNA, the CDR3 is TGTGCCAGCAGTCTTCAGTACACTGAAGCTTTCTTT. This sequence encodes CASSLQYTEAFF.

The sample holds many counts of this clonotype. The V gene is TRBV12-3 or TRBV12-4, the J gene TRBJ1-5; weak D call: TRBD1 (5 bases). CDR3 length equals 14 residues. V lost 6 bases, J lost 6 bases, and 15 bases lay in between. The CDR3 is CASRPPGSGQPQHF. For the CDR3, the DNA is TGTGCCAGCAGGCCTCCAGGGTCGGGTCAGCCCCAGCATTTT.

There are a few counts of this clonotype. CDR3: CASSLGYPMRYGYTF. The DNA of the CDR3 is TGTGCCAGCAGCTTAGGCTACCCCATGAGGTATGGCTACACCTTC. The V and J genes are TRBV7-9 and TRBJ1-2; no reliable D call. This CDR3 is built from 15 residues. CDR1 and CDR2 from the germline V gene are SEHNR and FQNEAQ (reference sequence). Trimming cost V 1 base and J 5 bases, with 14 bases left between them.

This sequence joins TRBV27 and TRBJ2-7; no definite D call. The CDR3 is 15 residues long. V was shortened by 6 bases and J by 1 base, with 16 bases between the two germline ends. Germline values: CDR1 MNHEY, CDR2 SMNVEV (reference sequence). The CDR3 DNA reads TGTGCCAGCAGCCGCGACCCTGGCGAGTCCTACGAGCAGTACTTC. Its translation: CASSRDPGESYEQYF.

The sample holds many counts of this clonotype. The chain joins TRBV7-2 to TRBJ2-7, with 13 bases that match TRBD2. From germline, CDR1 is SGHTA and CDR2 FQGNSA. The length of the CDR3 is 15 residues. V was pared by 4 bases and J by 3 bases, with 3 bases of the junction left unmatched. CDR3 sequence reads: CASSSGLAGFYEQYF. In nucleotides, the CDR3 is TGTGCCAGCAGCTCGGGACTAGCGGGGTTCTACGAGCAGTACTTC.

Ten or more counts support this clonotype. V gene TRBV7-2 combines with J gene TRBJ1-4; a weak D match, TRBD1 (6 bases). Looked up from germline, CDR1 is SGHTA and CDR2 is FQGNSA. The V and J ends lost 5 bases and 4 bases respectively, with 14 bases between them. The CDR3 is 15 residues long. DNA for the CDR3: TGTGCCAGCAGCCGCTCGACAGGCGATAATGAAAAACTGTTTTTT. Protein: CASSRSTGDNEKLFF. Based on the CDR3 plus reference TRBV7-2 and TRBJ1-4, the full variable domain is GAGVSQSPSNKVTEKGKDVELRCDPISGHTALYWYRQSLGQGLEFLIYFQGNSAPDKSGLPSDRFSAERTGGSVSTLTIQRTQQEDSAVYLCASSRSTGDNEKLFFGSGTQLSVL.

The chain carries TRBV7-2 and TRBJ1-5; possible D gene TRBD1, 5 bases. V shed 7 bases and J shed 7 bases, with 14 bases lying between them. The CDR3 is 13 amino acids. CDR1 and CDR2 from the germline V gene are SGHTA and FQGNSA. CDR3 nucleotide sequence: TGTGCCAGCACCGCGCGGGGGGGACAGCCCCAGCATTTT. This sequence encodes CASTARGGQPQHF.

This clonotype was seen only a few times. The CDR3 sequence is CASTMGYEQYF. The CDR3 DNA reads as TGTGCCAGCACAATGGGGTACGAGCAGTACTTC. The chain combines TRBV6-5 with TRBJ2-7; D uncertain. Germline V gene lookup returns CDR1 MNHEY and CDR2 SVGAGI. This CDR3 has 11 residues. Trimming cost V 7 bases and J 4 bases, with 8 bases left between them.

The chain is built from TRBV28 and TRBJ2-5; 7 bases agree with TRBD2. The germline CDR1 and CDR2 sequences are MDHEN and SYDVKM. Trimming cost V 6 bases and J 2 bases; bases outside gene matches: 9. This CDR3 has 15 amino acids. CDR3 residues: CASSQIPGLQETQYF. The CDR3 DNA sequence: TGTGCCAGCAGCCAAATACCGGGACTACAAGAGACCCAGTACTTC.